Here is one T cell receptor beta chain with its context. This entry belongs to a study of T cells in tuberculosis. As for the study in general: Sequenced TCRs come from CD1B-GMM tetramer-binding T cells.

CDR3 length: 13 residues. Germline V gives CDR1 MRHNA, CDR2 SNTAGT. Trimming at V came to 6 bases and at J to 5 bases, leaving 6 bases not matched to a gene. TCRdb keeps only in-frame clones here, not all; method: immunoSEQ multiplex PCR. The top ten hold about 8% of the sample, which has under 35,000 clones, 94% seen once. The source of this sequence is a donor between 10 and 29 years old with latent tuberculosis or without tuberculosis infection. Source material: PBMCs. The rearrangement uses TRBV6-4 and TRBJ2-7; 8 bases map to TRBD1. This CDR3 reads CASSPQGAHEQYF. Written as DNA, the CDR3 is TGTGCCAGCAGCCCTCAGGGGGCCCACGAGCAGTACTTC.